This passage covers 2 T cell receptor beta chains from one sample sequenced in a study of early T cells in non-severe SARS-CoV-2 infection. TCRdb re-analysed the 5' RACE reads in MiXCR, keeping a single row per CDR3 protein. The sample consists of around 50,000 distinct CDR3 sequences, around 12% of them appearing once. The sequenced sample was whole blood. The receptors were gathered from an adult who was a healthcare worker with PCR-confirmed SARS-CoV-2 infection or an uninfected control (not recorded which).

V gene TRBV7-2 combines with J gene TRBJ2-3; D is perhaps TRBD2 (7 bases). Deletions cut 8 bases from V and 1 base from J, with 13 bases between. CDR3 length: 14 amino acids. Germline values: CDR1 SGHTA, CDR2 FQGNSA. CDR3 region: CASGWGGRTDTQYF. Here the CDR3 DNA reads TGTGCCAGCGGCTGGGGGGGCCGCACAGATACGCAGTATTTT.

To note about this clonotype: This may come from a read error, since a much larger clone is one base off. The V call is TRBV19, the J call TRBJ2-2; D is possibly TRBD2 (5 bases). CDR3 length: 16 amino acids. CDR1 is LNHDA, CDR2 SQIVND, per germline (reference sequence). Trimming removed 6 bases from V and 10 bases from J, with 24 bases in between. CDR3 in DNA: TGTGCCAGTAGCCGCCCTTTGACGGGAACCGCCGAGGAGCTGTTTTTT. Its translation: CASSRPLTGTAEELFF. The entire variable domain, with the rest obtained from reference TRBV19 and TRBJ2-2, is as follows: DGGITQSPKYLFRKEGQNVTLSCEQNLNHDAMYWYRQDPGQGLRLIYYSQIVNDFQKGDIAEGYSVSREKKESFPLTVTSAQKNPTAFYLCASSRPLTGTAEELFFGEGSRLTVL.